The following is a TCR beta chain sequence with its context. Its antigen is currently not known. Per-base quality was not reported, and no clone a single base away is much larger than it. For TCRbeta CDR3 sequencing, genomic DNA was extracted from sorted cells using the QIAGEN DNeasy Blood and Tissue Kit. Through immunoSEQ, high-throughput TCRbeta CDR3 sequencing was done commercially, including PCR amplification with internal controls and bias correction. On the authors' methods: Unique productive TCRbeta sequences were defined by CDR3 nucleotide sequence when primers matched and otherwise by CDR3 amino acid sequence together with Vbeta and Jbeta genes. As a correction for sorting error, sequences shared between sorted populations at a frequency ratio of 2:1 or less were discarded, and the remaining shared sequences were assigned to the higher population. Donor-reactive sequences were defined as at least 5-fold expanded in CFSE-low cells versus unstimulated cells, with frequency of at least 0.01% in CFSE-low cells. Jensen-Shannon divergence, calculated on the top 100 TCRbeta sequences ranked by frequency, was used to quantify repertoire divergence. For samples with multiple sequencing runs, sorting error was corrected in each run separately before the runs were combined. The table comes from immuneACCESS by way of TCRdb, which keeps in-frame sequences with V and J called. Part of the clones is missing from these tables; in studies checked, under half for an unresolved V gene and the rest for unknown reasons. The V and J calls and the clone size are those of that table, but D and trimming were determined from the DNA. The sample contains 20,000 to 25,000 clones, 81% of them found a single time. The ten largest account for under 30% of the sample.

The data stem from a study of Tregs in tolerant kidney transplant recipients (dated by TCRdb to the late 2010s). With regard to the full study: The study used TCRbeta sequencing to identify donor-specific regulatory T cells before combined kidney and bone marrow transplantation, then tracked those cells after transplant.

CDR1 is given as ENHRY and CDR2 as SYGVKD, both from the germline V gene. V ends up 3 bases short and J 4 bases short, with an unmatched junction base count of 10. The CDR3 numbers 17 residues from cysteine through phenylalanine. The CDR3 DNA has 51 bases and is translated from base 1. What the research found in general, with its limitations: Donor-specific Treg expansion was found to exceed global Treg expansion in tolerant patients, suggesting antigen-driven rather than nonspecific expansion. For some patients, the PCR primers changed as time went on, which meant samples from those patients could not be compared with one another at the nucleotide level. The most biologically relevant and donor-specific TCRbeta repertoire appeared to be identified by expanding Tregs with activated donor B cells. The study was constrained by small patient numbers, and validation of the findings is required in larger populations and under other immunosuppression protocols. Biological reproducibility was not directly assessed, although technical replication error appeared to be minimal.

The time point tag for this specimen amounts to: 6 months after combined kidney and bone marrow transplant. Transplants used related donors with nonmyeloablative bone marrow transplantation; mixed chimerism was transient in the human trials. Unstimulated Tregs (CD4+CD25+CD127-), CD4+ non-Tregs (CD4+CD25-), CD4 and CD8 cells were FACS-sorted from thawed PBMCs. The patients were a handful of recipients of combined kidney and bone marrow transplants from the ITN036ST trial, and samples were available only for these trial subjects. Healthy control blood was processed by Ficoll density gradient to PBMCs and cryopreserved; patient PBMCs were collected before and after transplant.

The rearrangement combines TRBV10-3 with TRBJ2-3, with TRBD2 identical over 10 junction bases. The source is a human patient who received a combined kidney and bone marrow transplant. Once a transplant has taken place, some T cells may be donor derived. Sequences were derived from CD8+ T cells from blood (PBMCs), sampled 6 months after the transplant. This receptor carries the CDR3 CAISDRLAGALSDTQYF. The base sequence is TGTGCCATCAGTGATCGGCTAGCGGGGGCGCTTTCAGATACGCAGTATTTT.